The present entry profiles one T cell receptor (beta chain) with its context. Primers for the PCR totalled 60 Vbeta and 13 Jbeta. Generated by immunoSEQ multiplex PCR, the TCRdb table keeps only in-frame clones and is missing some. The table records about 140,000 clones, 78% of them present only once. The ends lost 2 bases at V and 3 bases at J; junction bases unmatched: 5. This CDR3 has 17 amino acids. Germline loops: CDR1 MDHEN, CDR2 SYDVKM. The data derive from a study of cytomegalovirus exposure and HLA in healthy donors. This receptor was identified in a female donor in good health and CMV-seronegative. The chain links TRBV28 to TRBJ2-7; 15 bases are shared with TRBD2. Sequencing used PBMCs. CDR3 sequence (DNA): TGTGCCAGCAGTTTAACTAGGACTAGCGGGAGGGACTACGAGCAGTACTTC. It is translated as CASSLTRTSGRDYEQYF.